This TCR beta chain was identified in a study of blood T cell repertoires in COVID-19. About the study: The study drew acute and convalescent COVID-19 samples from the United States, Italy and Spain. Sources were T cells, B-cell-depleted T cells, or PBMCs; the material itself was cDNA or gDNA.

This clone was observed a few times. The CDR3 loop spans 14 amino acids. V shed 2 bases and J 10 bases; nucleotides not matched to a gene: 1. Germline V gene data show CDR1 as ENHRY and CDR2 as SYGVKD. Original processing notes: Reference gene primer amplification yielded estimated nucleated cell counts. Repertoires were generated with immunoSEQ multiplex PCR, while TCRdb's copy carries only in-frame clones and drops some. The DNA gave D and trimming, while V, J and clone size come from that table. The table includes 200,000 to 300,000 clones, just under 85% detected once. V gene TRBV10-3 combines with J gene TRBJ1-6; TRBD1 matches at 11 bases. The TCR comes from a man aged 50-59 years with acute or convalescent COVID-19. Sequences were obtained from peripheral blood. The CDR3 spells CAISEGQGASPLHF. The CDR3 coding sequence is TGTGCCATCAGTGAGGGACAGGGGGCCTCACCCCTCCACTTT.